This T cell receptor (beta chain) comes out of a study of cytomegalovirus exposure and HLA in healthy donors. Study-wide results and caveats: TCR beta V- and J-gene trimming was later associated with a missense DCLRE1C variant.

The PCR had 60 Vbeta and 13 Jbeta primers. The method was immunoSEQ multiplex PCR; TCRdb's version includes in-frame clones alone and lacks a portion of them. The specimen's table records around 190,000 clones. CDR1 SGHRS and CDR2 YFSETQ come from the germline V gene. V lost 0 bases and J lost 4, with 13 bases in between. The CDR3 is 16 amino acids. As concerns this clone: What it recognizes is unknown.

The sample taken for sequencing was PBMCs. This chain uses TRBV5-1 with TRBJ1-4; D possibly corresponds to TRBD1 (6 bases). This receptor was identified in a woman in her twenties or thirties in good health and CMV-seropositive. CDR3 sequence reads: CASSLVAGAGNEKLFF. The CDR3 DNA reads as TGCGCCAGCAGCTTGGTGGCGGGGGCAGGTAATGAAAAACTGTTTTTT.